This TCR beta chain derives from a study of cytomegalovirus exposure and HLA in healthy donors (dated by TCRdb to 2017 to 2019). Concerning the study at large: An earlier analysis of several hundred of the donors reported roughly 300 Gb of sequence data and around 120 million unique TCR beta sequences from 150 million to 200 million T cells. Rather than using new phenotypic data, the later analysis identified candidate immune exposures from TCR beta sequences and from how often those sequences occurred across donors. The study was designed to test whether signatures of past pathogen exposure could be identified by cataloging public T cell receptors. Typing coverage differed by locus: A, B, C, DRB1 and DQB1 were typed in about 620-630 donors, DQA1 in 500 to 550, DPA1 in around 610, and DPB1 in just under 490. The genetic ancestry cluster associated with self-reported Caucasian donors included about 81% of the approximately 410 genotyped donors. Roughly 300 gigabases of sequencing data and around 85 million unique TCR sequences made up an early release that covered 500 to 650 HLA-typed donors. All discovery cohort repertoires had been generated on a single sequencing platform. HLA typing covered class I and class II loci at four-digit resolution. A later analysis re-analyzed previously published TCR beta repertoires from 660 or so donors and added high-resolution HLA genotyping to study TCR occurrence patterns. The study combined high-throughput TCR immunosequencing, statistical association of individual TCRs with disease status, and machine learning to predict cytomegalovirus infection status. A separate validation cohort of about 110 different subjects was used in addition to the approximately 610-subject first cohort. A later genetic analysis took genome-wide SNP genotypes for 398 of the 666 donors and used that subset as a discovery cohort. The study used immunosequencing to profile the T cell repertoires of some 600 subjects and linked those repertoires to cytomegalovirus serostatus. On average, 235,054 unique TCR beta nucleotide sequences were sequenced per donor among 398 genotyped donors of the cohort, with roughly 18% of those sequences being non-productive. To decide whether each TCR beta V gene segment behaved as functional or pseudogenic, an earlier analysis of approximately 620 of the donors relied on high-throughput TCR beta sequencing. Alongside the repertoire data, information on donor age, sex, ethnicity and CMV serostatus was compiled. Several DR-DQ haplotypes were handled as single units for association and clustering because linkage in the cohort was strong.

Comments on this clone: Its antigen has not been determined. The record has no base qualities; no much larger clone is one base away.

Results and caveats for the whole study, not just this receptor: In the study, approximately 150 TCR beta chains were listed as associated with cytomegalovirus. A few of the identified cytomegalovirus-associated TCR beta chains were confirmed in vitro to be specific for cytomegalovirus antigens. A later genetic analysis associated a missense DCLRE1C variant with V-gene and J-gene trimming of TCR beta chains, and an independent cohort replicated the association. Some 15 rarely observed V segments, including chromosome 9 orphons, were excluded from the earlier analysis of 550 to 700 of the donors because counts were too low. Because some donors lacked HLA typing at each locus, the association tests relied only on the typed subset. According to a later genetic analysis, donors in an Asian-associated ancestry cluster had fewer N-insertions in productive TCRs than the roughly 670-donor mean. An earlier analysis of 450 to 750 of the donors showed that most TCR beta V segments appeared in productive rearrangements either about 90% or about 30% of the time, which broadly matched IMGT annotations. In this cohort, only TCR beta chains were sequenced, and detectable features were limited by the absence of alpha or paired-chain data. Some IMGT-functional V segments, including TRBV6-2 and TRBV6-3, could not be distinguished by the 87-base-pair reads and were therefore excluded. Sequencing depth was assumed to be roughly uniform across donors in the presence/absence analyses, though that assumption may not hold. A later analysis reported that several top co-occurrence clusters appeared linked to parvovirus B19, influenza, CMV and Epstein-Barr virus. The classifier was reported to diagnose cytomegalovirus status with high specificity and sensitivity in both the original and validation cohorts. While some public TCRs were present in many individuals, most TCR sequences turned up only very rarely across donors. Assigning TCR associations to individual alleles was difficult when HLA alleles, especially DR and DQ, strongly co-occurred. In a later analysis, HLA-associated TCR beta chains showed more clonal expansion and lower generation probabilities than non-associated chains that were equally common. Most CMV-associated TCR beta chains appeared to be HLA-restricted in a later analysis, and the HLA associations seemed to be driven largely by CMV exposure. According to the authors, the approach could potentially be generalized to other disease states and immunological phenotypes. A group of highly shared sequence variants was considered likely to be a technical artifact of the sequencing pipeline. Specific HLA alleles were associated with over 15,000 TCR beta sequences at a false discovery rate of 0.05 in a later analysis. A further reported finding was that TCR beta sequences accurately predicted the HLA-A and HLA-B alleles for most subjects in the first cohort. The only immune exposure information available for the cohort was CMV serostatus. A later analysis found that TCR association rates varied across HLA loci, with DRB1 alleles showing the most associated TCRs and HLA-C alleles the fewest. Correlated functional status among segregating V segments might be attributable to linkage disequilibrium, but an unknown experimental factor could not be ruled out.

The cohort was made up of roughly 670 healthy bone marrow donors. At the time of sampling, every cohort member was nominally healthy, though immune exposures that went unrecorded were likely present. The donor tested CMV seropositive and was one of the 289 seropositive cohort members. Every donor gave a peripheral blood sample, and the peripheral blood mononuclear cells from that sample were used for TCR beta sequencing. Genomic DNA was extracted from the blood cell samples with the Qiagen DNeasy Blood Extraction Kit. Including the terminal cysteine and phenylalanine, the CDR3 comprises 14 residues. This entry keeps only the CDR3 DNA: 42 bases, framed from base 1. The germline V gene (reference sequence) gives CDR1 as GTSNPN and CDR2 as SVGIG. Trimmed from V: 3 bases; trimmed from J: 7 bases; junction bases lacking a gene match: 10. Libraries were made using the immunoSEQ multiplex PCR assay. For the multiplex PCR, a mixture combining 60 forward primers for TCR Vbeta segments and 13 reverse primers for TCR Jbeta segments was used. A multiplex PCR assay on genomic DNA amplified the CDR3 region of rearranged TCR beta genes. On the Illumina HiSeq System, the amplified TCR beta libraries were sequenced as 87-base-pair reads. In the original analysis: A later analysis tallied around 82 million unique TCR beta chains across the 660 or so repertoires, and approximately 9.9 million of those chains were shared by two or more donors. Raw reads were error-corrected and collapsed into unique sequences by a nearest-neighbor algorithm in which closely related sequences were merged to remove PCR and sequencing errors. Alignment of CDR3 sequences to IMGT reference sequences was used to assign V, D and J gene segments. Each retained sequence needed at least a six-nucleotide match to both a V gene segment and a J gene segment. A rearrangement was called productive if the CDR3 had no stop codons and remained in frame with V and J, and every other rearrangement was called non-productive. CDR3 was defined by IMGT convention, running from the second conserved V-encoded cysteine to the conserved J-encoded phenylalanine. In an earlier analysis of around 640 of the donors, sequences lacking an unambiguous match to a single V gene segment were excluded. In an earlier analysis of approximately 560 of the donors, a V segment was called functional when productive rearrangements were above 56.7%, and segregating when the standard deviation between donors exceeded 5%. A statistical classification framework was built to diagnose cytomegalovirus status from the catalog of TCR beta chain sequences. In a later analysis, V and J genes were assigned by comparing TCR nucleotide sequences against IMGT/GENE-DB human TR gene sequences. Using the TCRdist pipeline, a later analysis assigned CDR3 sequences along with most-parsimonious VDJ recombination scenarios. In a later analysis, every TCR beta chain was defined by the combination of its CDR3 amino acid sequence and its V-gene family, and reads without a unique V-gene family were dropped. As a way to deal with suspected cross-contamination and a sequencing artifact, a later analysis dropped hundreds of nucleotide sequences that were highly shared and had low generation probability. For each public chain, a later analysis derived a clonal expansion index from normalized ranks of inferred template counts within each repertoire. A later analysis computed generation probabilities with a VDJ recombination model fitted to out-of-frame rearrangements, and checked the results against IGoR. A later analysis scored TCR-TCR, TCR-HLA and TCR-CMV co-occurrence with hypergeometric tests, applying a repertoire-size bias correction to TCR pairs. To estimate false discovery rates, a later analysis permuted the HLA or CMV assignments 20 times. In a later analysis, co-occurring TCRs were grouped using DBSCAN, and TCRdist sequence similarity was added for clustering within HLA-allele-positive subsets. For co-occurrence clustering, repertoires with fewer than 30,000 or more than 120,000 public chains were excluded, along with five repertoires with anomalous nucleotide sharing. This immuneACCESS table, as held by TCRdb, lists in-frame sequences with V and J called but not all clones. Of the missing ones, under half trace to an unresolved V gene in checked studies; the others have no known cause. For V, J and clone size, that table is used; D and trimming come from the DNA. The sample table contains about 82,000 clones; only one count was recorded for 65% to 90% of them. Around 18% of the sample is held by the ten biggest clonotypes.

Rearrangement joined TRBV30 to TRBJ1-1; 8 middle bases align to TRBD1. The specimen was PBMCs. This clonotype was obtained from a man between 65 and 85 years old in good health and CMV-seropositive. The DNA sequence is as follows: TGTGCCTGGAGCGCGTCGGGACAGGTTTTTGAAGCTTTCTTT. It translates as CAWSASGQVFEAFF.